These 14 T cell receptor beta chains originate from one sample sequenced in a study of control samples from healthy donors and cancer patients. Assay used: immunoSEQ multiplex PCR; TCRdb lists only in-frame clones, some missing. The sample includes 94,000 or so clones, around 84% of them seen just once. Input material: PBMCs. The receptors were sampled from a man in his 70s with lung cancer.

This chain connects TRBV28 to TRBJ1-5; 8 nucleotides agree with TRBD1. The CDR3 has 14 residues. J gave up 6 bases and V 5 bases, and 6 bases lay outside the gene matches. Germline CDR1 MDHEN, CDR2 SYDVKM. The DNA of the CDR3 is TGTGCCAGCAGTAGGGGGGGACAGGTTCAGCCCCAGCATTTT. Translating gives CASSRGGQVQPQHF.

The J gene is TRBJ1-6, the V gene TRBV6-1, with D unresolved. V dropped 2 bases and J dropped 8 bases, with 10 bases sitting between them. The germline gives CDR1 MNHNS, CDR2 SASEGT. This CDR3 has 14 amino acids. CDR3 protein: CASSERVSYSPLHF. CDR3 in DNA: TGTGCCAGCAGTGAAAGGGTTTCGTATTCACCCCTCCACTTT.

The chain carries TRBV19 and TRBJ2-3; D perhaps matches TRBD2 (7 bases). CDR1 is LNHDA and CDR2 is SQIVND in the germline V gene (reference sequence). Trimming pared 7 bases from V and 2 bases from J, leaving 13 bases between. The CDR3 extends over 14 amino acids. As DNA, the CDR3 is TGTGCCAGTAATGCGGGGGCCTTCACAGATACGCAGTATTTT. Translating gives CASNAGAFTDTQYF.

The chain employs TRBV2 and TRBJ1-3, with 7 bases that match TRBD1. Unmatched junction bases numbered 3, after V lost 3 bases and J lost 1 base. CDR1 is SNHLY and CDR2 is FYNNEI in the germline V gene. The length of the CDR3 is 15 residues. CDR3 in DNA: TGTGCCAGCAGTGAGAGGGGACAGTCTGGAAACACCATATATTTT. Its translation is CASSERGQSGNTIYF.

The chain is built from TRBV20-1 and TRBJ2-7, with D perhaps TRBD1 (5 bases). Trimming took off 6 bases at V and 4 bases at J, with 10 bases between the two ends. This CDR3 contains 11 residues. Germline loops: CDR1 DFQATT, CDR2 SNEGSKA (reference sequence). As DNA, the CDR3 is TGCAGTGCCAGAAGGGGATACGAGCAGTACTTC. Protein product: CSARRGYEQYF.

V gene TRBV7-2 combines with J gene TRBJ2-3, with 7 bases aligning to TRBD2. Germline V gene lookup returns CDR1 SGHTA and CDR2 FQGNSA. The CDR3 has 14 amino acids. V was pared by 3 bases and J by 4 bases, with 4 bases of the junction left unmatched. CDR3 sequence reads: CASSFGGRADTQYF. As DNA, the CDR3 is TGTGCCAGCAGCTTCGGGGGGAGGGCAGATACGCAGTATTTT.

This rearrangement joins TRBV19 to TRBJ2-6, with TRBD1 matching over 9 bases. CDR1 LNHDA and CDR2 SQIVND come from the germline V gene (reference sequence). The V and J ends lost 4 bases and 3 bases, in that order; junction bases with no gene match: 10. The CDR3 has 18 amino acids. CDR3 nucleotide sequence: TGTGCCAGTAGTAAAGACGGGACAGGGATACTTGGGGCCAACGTCCTGACTTTC. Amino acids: CASSKDGTGILGANVLTF.

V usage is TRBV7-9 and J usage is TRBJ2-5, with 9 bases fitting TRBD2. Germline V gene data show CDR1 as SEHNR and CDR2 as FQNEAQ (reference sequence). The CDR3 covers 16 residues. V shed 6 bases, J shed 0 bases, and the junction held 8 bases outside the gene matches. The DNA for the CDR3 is TGTGCCAGCAGTTCGAGCGGGGGGCTCTACCAAGAGACCCAGTACTTC. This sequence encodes CASSSSGGLYQETQYF.

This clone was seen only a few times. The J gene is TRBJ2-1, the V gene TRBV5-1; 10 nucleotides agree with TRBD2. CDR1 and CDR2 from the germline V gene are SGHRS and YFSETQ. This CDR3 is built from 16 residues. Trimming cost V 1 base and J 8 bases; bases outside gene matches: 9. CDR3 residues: CASSLSLAGSRDEQFF. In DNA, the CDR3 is TGCGCCAGCAGCTTGTCACTAGCGGGGTCCCGCGATGAGCAGTTCTTC.

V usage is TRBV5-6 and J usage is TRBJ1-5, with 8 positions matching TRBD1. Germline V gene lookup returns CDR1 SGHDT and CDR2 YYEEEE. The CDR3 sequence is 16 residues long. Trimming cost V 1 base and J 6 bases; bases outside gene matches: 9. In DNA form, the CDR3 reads TGTGCCAGCAGCTTGAATACTGGACAGGGTTTTCAGCCCCAGCATTTT. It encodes CASSLNTGQGFQPQHF. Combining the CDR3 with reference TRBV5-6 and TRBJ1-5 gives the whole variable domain DAGVTQSPTHLIKTRGQQVTLRCSPKSGHDTVSWYQQALGQGPQFIFQYYEEEERQRGNFPDRFSGHQFPNYSSELNVNALLLGDSALYLCASSLNTGQGFQPQHFGDGTRLSIL.

The CDR3 sequence: CASSKAQGALGGYTF. CDR3 nucleotide sequence: TGCGCCAGCAGCAAGGCTCAGGGGGCGCTTGGTGGCTACACCTTC. This chain connects TRBV5-1 to TRBJ1-2, with 8 bases identical to TRBD1. This CDR3 spans 15 amino acids. Germline V gene data show CDR1 as SGHRS and CDR2 as YFSETQ. V shed 4 bases and J 7 bases; nucleotides not matched to a gene: 12. Combining the CDR3 with reference TRBV5-1 and TRBJ1-2 gives the whole variable domain KAGVTQTPRYLIKTRGQQVTLSCSPISGHRSVSWYQQTPGQGLQFLFEYFSETQRNKGNFPGRFSGRQFSNSRSEMNVSTLELGDSALYLCASSKAQGALGGYTFGSGTRLTVV.

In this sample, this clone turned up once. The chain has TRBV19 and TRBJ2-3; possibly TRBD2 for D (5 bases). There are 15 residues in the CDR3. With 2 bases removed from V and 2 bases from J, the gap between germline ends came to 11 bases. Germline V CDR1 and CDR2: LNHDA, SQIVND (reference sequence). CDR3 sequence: CASSIIGLSTDTQYF. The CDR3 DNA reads TGTGCCAGTAGTATAATAGGACTGTCCACAGATACGCAGTATTTT.

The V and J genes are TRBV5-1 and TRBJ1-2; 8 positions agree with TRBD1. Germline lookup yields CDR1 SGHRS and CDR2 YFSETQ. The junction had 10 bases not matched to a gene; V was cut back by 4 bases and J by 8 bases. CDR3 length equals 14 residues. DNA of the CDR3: TGCGCCAGCAGCCATCGACAGGGGTCGGGCGGCTACACCTTC. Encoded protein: CASSHRQGSGGYTF.

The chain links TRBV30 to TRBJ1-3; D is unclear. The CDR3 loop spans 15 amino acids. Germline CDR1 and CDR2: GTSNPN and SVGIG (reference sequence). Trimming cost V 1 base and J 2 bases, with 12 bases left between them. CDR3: CAWSEVASPGNTIYF. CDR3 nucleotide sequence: TGTGCCTGGAGTGAAGTGGCATCCCCTGGAAACACCATATATTTT.